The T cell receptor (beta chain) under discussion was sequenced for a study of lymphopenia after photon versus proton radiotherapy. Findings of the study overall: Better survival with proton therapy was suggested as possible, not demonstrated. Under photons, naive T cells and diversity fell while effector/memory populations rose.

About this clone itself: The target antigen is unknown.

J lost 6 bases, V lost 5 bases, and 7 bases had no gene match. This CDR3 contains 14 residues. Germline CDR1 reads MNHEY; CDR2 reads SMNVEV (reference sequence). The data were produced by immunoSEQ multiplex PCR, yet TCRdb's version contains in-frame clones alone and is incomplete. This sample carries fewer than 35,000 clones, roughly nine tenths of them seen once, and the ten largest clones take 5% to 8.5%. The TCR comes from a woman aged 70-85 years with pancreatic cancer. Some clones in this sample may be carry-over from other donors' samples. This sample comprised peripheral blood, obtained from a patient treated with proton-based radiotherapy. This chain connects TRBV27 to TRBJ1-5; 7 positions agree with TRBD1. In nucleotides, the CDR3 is TGTGCCAGCAGTCCCAGACAGGGCAGTCAGCCCCAGCATTTT. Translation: CASSPRQGSQPQHF.